Listed below are T cell receptor beta chains from one sample, sequenced in a study of cytomegalovirus exposure and HLA in healthy donors. Sequencing was performed with immunoSEQ multiplex PCR; in TCRdb, only in-frame clones are kept and a portion is missing. The sample lists some 110,000 clones, roughly 80% occurring once. The specimen sequenced was PBMCs. These TCRs come from a man between 40 and 49 years old in good health and CMV-seronegative. CDR3s include the opening cysteine and the closing phenylalanine or tryptophan. D genes are given only for firm matches. Clone size, where shown, is once, few, many, or a class for clones that have expanded.

CDR3aa: CASRRGYQETQYF; CDR3nt: TGTGCCAGCAGGCGAGGGTACCAAGAGACCCAGTACTTC; abundance: -; v_gene: TRBV2; j_gene: TRBJ2-5; len: 13; d_gene: -
CDR3aa: CASSLARQEGSSYNSPLHF; CDR3nt: TGCGCCAGCAGCTTGGCGCGGCAGGAAGGGAGCTCCTATAATTCACCCCTCCACTTT; abundance: few; v_gene: TRBV5-1; j_gene: TRBJ1-6; len: 19; d_gene: -
CDR3aa: CASGNYGYTF; CDR3nt: TGTGCCAGCGGCAACTATGGCTACACCTTC; abundance: -; v_gene: TRBV2; j_gene: TRBJ1-2; len: 10; d_gene: -
CDR3aa: CASSAQVAEQYF; CDR3nt: TGTGCCAGCAGTGCACAGGTGGCCGAGCAGTACTTC; abundance: -; v_gene: TRBV2; j_gene: TRBJ2-7; len: 12; d_gene: -
CDR3aa: CASSFPTGDQETQYF; CDR3nt: TGTGCCAGCAGCTTCCCGACAGGGGACCAAGAGACCCAGTACTTC; abundance: few; v_gene: TRBV5-6; j_gene: TRBJ2-5; len: 15; d_gene: TRBD1
CDR3aa: CASKRTRGYNSPLHF; CDR3nt: TGTGCCAGCAAACGGACCAGGGGTTATAATTCACCCCTCCACTTT; abundance: -; v_gene: TRBV5-8; j_gene: TRBJ1-6; len: 15; d_gene: -
CDR3aa: CASRLAGGLDTQYF; CDR3nt: TGTGCCAGTAGACTAGCGGGGGGTCTTGATACGCAGTATTTT; abundance: -; v_gene: TRBV6-6; j_gene: TRBJ2-3; len: 14; d_gene: TRBD2
CDR3aa: CASSEAEADASEAFF; CDR3nt: TGTGCCAGCAGTGAAGCCGAGGCAGATGCTTCTGAAGCTTTCTTT; abundance: few; v_gene: TRBV6-1; j_gene: TRBJ1-1; len: 15; d_gene: -
CDR3aa: CASSLEQNNQPQHF; CDR3nt: TGTGCCAGCAGCTTGGAACAAAACAATCAGCCCCAGCATTTT; abundance: -; v_gene: TRBV5-5; j_gene: TRBJ1-5; len: 14; d_gene: -
CDR3aa: CASRKTGSIQPQHF; CDR3nt: TGTGCCAGTAGAAAGACAGGGTCTATTCAGCCCCAGCATTTT; abundance: -; v_gene: TRBV19; j_gene: TRBJ1-5; len: 14; d_gene: TRBD1
CDR3aa: CASSPGQGAYNEQFF; CDR3nt: TGCGCCAGCAGCCCCGGACAGGGGGCTTACAATGAGCAGTTCTTC; abundance: -; v_gene: TRBV5-1; j_gene: TRBJ2-1; len: 15; d_gene: TRBD1
CDR3aa: CASSSLMSGGYYNEQFF; CDR3nt: TGTGCCAGCAGCTCCCTAATGAGCGGGGGATACTACAATGAGCAGTTCTTC; abundance: -; v_gene: TRBV5-6; j_gene: TRBJ2-1; len: 17; d_gene: TRBD2
CDR3aa: CASSEAASGGDTQYF; CDR3nt: TGTGCCAGCAGTGAAGCGGCTAGCGGCGGAGATACGCAGTATTTT; abundance: -; v_gene: TRBV6-1; j_gene: TRBJ2-3; len: 15; d_gene: TRBD2
CDR3aa: CASSTGTTQETQYF; CDR3nt: TGTGCCAGCAGCACCGGGACTACCCAAGAGACCCAGTACTTC; abundance: -; v_gene: TRBV5-4; j_gene: TRBJ2-5; len: 14; d_gene: TRBD2
CDR3aa: CASSAGQDRYTF; CDR3nt: TGTGCCAGCAGCGCGGGACAGGACCGCTACACCTTC; abundance: -; v_gene: TRBV7-8; j_gene: TRBJ1-2; len: 12; d_gene: TRBD1
CDR3aa: CASSLSGVAGTEAFF; CDR3nt: TGCGCCAGCAGCTTGTCGGGGGTAGCGGGCACTGAAGCTTTCTTT; abundance: few; v_gene: TRBV5-1; j_gene: TRBJ1-1; len: 15; d_gene: -